This TCR beta chain is drawn from a study of blood T cell repertoires in COVID-19. As for the study in general: Acute and convalescent COVID-19 samples came from the United States, Italy and Spain. The analysed material was cDNA or gDNA that came from T cells, B-cell-depleted T cells, or PBMCs.

V shed 4 bases and J shed 2 bases, with 13 bases lying between them. Germline CDR1 SGHNT, CDR2 YYREEE (reference sequence). This CDR3 region has 15 residues. In the study's own analysis: Scientists estimated how many nucleated cells there were by amplifying reference gene primers. Sequencing was performed with immunoSEQ multiplex PCR; in TCRdb, only in-frame clones are kept and a portion is missing. The V and J calls and clone size were taken over from that table, and D and trimming were inferred from the DNA. The sample includes more than 200,000 clones, roughly 83% of them seen just once. This receptor was taken from a man aged 40-50 years with acute or convalescent COVID-19. The sequenced material came from peripheral blood. The chain employs TRBV5-4 and TRBJ2-1, with D maybe TRBD2 (5 bases). CDR3 nucleotides: TGTGCCAGCAGCCGAATGGCGGGTCCCTACAATGAGCAGTTCTTC. Its translation: CASSRMAGPYNEQFF.